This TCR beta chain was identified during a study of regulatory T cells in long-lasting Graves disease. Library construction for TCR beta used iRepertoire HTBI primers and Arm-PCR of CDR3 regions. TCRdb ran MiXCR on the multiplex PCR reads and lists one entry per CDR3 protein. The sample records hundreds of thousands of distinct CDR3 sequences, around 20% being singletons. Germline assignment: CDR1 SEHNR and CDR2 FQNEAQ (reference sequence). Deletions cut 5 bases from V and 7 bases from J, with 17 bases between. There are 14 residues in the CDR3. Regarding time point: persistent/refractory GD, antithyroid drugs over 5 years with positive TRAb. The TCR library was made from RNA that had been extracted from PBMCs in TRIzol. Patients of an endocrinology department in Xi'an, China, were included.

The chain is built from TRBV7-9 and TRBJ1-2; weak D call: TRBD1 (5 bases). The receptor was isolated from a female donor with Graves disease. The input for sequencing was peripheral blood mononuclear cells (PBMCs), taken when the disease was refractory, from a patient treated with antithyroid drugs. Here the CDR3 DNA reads TGTGCCAGCAGCGCCGACAGTTCCTACTGTGGCTACACCTTC. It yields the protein CASSADSSYCGYTF.